This note documents a single TCR beta chain sequence. What it recognizes is unknown. The data derive from a study of OX40 agonist ivuxolimab in advanced cancers. Looking at the study overall: Among those enrolled, mean age was 60 years (range roughly 20 to 79) and 82.7% were male. Having had anti-PD-1, anti-PD-L1 or anti-CTLA-4 therapy before was allowed, and roughly 39% had some. Among those treated, three patients had partial responses, one with hepatocellular carcinoma and two with cutaneous melanoma. Points from the study as a whole: Some of the nonresponding patients also showed low levels of normalized T-cell clonal expansion.

Germline V lookup: CDR1 MNHEY, CDR2 SMNVEV (reference sequence). Trimming pared 5 bases from V and 4 bases from J, leaving 22 bases between. This CDR3 spans 17 amino acids. Clones were read by immunoSEQ multiplex PCR, and TCRdb kept only the in-frame ones, dropping some. Of approximately 75,000 clones in the sample, approximately 81% were seen once. This specimen was CD4+ or CD8+ T cells sorted from blood, taken in a trial of the OX40 agonist ivuxolimab. The receptor comes from an adult with an advanced solid tumor such as melanoma, head and neck, liver or kidney cancer. This chain connects TRBV27 to TRBJ2-3; D is perhaps TRBD1 or TRBD2 (5 bases each). The CDR3 bases are TGTGCCAGCAGTACCTCCGGGACCCCCAGCCTCGCAGATACGCAGTATTTT. Protein product: CASSTSGTPSLADTQYF.